The present TCR beta chain was sequenced within a study of cytomegalovirus exposure and HLA in healthy donors. Study-level results: An analysis done earlier found most TCR beta V segments productive about 90% or about 30% of the time. Researchers reported that a few CMV-associated chains were confirmed in vitro as CMV antigen-specific.

In regard to this clone: Its antigen is currently unknown.

The CDR3 has 16 residues. The V gene lost 3 bases and the J gene lost 4 bases, with 19 bases spanning the gap. Germline CDR1 LNHDA, CDR2 SQIVND (reference sequence). 13 Jbeta primers and 60 Vbeta primers were used for the PCR. Clones were sequenced by immunoSEQ multiplex PCR, and TCRdb holds only the in-frame ones, with some missing. The profile covers approximately 120,000 clones, with around three quarters appearing a single time and 2.5% to 3.5% taken by the ten largest. The material sequenced was PBMCs. The sequence derives from a woman aged 50 to 65 in good health and CMV-seronegative. The chain links TRBV19 to TRBJ2-7; D might be TRBD1 (6 bases). DNA for the CDR3: TGTGCCAGTAGTATGGGAAATACAGGGAATAGTTACGAGCAGTACTTC. Translating it yields CASSMGNTGNSYEQYF.